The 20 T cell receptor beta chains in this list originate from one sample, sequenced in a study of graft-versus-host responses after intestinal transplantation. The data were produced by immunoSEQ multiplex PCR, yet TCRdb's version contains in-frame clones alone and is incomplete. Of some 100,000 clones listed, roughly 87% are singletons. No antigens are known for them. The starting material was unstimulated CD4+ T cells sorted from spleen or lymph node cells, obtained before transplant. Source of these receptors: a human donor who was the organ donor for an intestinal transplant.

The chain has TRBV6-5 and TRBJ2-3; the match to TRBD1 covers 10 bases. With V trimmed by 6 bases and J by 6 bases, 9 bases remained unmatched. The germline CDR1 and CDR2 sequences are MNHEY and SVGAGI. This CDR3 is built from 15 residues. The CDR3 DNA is TGTGCCAGCAGCCGACAGGGGGCTCTTTGGGATACGCAGTATTTT. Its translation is CASSRQGALWDTQYF.

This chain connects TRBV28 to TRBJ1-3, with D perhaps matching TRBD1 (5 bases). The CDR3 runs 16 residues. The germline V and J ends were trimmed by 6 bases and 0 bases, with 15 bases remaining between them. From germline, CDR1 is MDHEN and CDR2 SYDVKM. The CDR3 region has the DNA TGTGCCAGCAGACAGAGCGGGACCATCTCTGGAAACACCATATATTTT. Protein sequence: CASRQSGTISGNTIYF.

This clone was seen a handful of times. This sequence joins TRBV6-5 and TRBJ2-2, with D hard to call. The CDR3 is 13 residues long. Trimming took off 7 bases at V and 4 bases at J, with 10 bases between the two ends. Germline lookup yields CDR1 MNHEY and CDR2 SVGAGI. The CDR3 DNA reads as TGTGCCAGCATGCCACGGCGCACCGGGGAGCTGTTTTTT. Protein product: CASMPRRTGELFF.

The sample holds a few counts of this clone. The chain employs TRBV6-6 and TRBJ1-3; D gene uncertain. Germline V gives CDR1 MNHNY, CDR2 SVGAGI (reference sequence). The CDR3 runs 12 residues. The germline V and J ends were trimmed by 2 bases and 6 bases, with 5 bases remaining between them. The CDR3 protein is CASSYDVNTIYF. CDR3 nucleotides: TGTGCCAGCAGTTACGATGTAAACACCATATATTTT.

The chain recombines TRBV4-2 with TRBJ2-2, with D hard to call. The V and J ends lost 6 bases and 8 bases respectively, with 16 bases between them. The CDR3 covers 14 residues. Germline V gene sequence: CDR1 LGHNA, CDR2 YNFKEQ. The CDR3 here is CASSFDALVGELFF. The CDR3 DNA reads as TGTGCCAGCAGTTTCGACGCCCTAGTGGGGGAGCTGTTTTTT.

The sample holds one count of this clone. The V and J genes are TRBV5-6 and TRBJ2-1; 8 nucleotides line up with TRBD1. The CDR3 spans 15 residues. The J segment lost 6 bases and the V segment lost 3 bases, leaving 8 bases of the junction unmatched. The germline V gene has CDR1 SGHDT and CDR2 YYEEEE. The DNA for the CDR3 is TGTGCCAGCAGCTCCGACAGGGGTAGTTTCAATGAGCAGTTCTTC. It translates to CASSSDRGSFNEQFF.

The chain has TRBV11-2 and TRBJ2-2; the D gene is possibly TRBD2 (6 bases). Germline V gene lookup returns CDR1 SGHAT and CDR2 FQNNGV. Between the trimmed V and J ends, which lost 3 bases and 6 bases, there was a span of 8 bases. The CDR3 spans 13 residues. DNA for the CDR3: TGTGCCAGCAGCTTTCGGGGGTCCGGGGAGCTGTTTTTT. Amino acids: CASSFRGSGELFF.

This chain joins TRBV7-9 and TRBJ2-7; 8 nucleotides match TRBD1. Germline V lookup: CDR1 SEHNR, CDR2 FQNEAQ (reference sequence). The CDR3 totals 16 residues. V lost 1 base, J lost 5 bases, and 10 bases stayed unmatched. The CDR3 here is CASSLETGTGLNEQYF. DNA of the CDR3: TGTGCCAGCAGCTTAGAAACCGGGACAGGTTTGAACGAGCAGTACTTC.

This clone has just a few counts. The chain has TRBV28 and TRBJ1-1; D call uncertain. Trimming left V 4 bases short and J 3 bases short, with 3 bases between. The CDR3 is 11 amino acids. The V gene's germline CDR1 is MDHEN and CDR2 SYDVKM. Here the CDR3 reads CASSWHTEAFF. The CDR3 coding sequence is TGTGCCAGCAGTTGGCACACTGAAGCTTTCTTT. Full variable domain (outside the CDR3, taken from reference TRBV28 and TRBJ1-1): DVKVTQSSRYLVKRTGEKVFLECVQDMDHENMFWYRQDPGLGLRLIYFSYDVKMKEKGDIPEGYSVSREKKERFSLILESASTNQTSMYLCASSWHTEAFFGQGTRLTVV.

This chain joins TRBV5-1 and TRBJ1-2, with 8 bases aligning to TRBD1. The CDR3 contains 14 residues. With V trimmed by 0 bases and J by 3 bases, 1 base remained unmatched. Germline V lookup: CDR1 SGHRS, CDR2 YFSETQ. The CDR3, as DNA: TGCGCCAGCAGCTTGGACAGGGGGGACTATGGCTACACCTTC. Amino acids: CASSLDRGDYGYTF.

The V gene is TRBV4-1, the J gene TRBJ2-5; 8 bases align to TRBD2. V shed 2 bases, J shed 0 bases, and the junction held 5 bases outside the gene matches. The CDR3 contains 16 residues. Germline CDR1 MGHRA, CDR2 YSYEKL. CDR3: CASSQIPGGYQETQYF. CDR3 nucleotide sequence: TGCGCCAGCAGCCAAATTCCGGGGGGGTACCAAGAGACCCAGTACTTC.

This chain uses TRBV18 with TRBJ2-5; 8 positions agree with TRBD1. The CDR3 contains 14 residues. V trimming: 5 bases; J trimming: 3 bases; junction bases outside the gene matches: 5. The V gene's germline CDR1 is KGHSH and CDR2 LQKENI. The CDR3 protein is CASSSRDRKETQYF. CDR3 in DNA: TGTGCCAGCTCATCCCGGGACAGGAAAGAGACCCAGTACTTC.

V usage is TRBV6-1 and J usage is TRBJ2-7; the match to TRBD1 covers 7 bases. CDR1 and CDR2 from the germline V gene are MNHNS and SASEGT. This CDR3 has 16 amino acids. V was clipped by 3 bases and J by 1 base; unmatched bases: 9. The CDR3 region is CASSDHRGARSYEQYF. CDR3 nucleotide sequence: TGTGCCAGCAGTGACCACAGGGGCGCTAGGTCCTACGAGCAGTACTTC.

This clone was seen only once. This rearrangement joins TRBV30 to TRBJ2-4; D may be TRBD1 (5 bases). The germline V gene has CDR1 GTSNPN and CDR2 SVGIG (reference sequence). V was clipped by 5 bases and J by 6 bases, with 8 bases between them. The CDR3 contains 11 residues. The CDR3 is CAWGDRNIQYF. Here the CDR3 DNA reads TGTGCCTGGGGAGACAGAAACATTCAGTACTTC.

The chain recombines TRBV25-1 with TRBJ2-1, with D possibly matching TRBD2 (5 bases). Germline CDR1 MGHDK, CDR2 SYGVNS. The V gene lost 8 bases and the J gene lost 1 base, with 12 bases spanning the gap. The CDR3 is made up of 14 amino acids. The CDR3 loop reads CASRSDSSYNEQFF. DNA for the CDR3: TGTGCCAGCCGTTCGGACTCTTCCTACAATGAGCAGTTCTTC.

The CDR3 DNA reads as TGTGCCAGTACTGGGGATGGTCGGGGAGCAGAAGCTTTCTTT. It is translated as CASTGDGRGAEAFF. The chain links TRBV19 to TRBJ1-1, with D unresolved. Germline CDR1 is LNHDA and CDR2 is SQIVND (reference sequence). There are 14 residues in the CDR3. Trimming removed 7 bases from V and 8 bases from J, with 20 bases in between.

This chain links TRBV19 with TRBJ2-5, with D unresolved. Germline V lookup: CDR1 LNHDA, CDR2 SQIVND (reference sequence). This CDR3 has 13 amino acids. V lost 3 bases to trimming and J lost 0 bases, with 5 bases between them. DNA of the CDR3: TGTGCCAGTAGTATGGTGTACCAAGAGACCCAGTACTTC. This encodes CASSMVYQETQYF.

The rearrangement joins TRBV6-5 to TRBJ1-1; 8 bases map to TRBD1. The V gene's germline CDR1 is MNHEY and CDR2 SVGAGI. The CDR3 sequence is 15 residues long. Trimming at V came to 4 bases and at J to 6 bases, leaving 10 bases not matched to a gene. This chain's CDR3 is CASSSHRGGEAEAFF. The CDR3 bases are TGTGCCAGCAGTTCCCACAGGGGGGGCGAAGCTGAAGCTTTCTTT.

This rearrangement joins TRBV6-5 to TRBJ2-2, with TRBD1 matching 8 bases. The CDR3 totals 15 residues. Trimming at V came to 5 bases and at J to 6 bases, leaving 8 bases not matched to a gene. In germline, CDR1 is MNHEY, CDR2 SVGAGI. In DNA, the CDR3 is TGTGCCAGCAGTCGGACAGGGATGGACGCCGGGGAGCTGTTTTTT. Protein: CASSRTGMDAGELFF.

The CDR3 DNA reads as TGTGCCAGCAGTGAAGAGGTAGCGGGGCTCACAGATACGCAGTATTTT. This encodes CASSEEVAGLTDTQYF. The chain is built from TRBV2 and TRBJ2-3, with 8 bases aligning to TRBD2. This CDR3 is 16 amino acids long. From germline, CDR1 is SNHLY and CDR2 FYNNEI. The ends lost 1 base at V and 2 bases at J; junction bases unmatched: 5.